This T cell receptor beta chain was captured in a study of lymphopenia after photon versus proton radiotherapy. Findings and caveats of the study: Survival link was tested only in deceased patients; proton benefit remains a possibility. Photon-treated patients lost naive T cells and TCR diversity; proton-treated stayed stable.

V lost 3 bases and J lost 4, with 4 bases in between. This CDR3 comprises 11 residues. Germline V gene sequence: CDR1 ENHRY, CDR2 SYGVKD. The table came from immunoSEQ multiplex PCR; TCRdb's copy has only in-frame clones and leaves some out. The sample has about 22,000 clones; roughly 89% are singletons. This clone was observed a few times. The antigen remains unidentified. This sequence originates from a man at least 80 years old with esophageal cancer. This chain connects TRBV10-3 to TRBJ2-7, with unresolved D. The sequences come from peripheral blood, collected from a patient treated with proton-based radiotherapy. The CDR3 is CAISEGYEQYF. CDR3 bases: TGTGCCATCAGTGAAGGGTACGAGCAGTACTTC.